Listed below are T cell receptor beta chains from one sample, sequenced in a study of blood T cells in healthy people across ages. TCRdb passed the 5' RACE reads through MiXCR, listing each CDR3 protein once. This table has approximately 780,000 distinct CDR3 sequences, under 30% appearing once. The same data also went into a second study, on T cells of mothers and their children.

Specimen: blood. These receptors all stem from a boy between 10 and 17 years old in good health. Both conserved end residues are part of each CDR3. The D gene is left open where the match is weak. Not every row has a clone size; where given, it reads once, few, many or a size class.

J | size | length | V | D | CDR3 | DNA
TRBJ2-1 | few | 19 | TRBV20-1 | TRBD2 | CSARVPGLAGGLGYNEQFF | TGCAGTGCTAGAGTTCCGGGACTAGCGGGGGGCCTGGGCTACAATGAGCAGTTCTTC
TRBJ1-2 | - | 14 | TRBV25-1 | - | CASSELGQDYGYTF | TGTGCCAGCAGTGAACTGGGACAAGACTATGGCTACACCTTC
TRBJ1-5 | - | 13 | TRBV30 | - | CAWSSRSNQPQHF | TGTGCCTGGAGTTCCAGGAGTAATCAGCCCCAGCATTTT
TRBJ1-2 | - | 12 | TRBV3-1 | - | CASNPEGYGYTF | TGTGCCAGCAACCCCGAAGGGTATGGCTACACCTTC
TRBJ1-4 | few | 15 | TRBV6-1 | TRBD1 | CASKNYRDSNEKLFF | TGTGCCAGCAAGAACTATAGGGACAGCAATGAAAAACTGTTTTTT
TRBJ1-5 | few | 16 | TRBV7-3 | - | CASSLQGPDGNQPQHF | TGTGCCAGCAGCTTACAGGGGCCAGATGGCAATCAGCCCCAGCATTTT
TRBJ2-3 | - | 13 | TRBV6-6 | - | CASSFDKTDTQYF | TGTGCCAGCAGTTTCGACAAAACAGATACGCAGTATTTT
TRBJ2-1 | few | 13 | TRBV6-2/TRBV6-3 | - | CASSWGHTNEQFF | TGTGCCAGCAGTTGGGGACATACTAATGAGCAGTTCTTC
TRBJ2-2 | - | 16 | TRBV5-5 | - | CASSLVGQGFTGELFF | TGTGCCAGCAGCTTGGTTGGGCAGGGGTTTACCGGGGAGCTGTTTTTT
TRBJ2-4 | - | 14 | TRBV6-5 | - | CASSYSPGRDIQYF | TGTGCCAGCAGTTACTCGCCAGGGCGGGACATTCAGTACTTC
TRBJ2-1 | few | 13 | TRBV6-5 | TRBD1 | CASTRGGWDRWSF | TGTGCCAGCACCCGAGGAGGGTGGGACAGGTGGTCCTTC
TRBJ2-3 | - | 14 | TRBV6-1 | - | CASGNTRVTDTQYF | TGTGCCAGCGGGAATACGAGGGTGACTGATACGCAGTATTTT
TRBJ2-1 | - | 16 | TRBV15 | - | CATSRKARSGTVEQFF | TGTGCCACCAGCAGAAAGGCCCGCTCGGGTACGGTTGAGCAGTTCTTC
TRBJ2-7 | few | 15 | TRBV6-1 | TRBD2 | CASSEVTGGAYEQYF | TGTGCCAGCAGTGAAGTGACGGGGGGGGCCTACGAGCAGTACTTC
TRBJ1-1 | - | 12 | TRBV28 | - | CASFLRAGEAFF | TGTGCCAGCTTCCTAAGGGCTGGAGAAGCTTTCTTT
TRBJ1-2 | - | 13 | TRBV10-3 | - | CAISQDGDYGYTF | TGTGCCATCAGTCAGGACGGAGACTATGGCTACACCTTC
TRBJ2-7 | - | 13 | TRBV5-1 | TRBD2 | CASSSGGTPPLDF | TGCGCCAGCAGCTCGGGAGGCACCCCACCCCTTGACTTC
TRBJ2-5 | - | 16 | TRBV29-1 | - | CSVEDHGGARVETQYF | TGCAGCGTTGAAGATCACGGCGGGGCCCGGGTGGAGACCCAGTACTTC
TRBJ2-7 | few | 14 | TRBV9 | - | CASSVGQAYYEQYF | TGTGCCAGCAGCGTAGGTCAGGCCTACTACGAGCAGTACTTC
TRBJ2-1 | - | 16 | TRBV29-1 | TRBD2 | CSVAGETSGDYNEQFF | TGCAGCGTCGCTGGGGAGACTAGCGGGGACTACAATGAGCAGTTCTTC
TRBJ2-1 | - | 16 | TRBV7-8 | - | CASSFFGRDSYNEQFF | TGTGCCAGCAGCTTTTTCGGCAGGGACTCCTACAATGAGCAGTTCTTC
TRBJ1-2 | - | 14 | TRBV15 | - | CATSRGASNYGYTF | TGTGCCACCAGCAGAGGGGCAAGTAACTATGGCTACACCTTC
TRBJ1-4 | few | 15 | TRBV27 | - | CASSKVPEGYEKLFF | TGTGCCAGCAGTAAAGTTCCCGAAGGTTATGAAAAACTGTTTTTT
TRBJ2-7 | few | 14 | TRBV20-1 | - | CSAREGGVEYEQYF | TGCAGTGCTAGAGAAGGAGGGGTTGAATACGAGCAGTACTTC
TRBJ2-1 | - | 22 | TRBV28 | - | CASRGNRFAGTPAGISYNEQFF | TGTGCCAGCAGGGGAAATCGTTTTGCGGGTACCCCAGCAGGTATCTCCTACAATGAGCAGTTCTTC
TRBJ1-5 | - | 14 | TRBV6-2/TRBV6-3 | - | CASSYTQGNQPQHF | TGTGCCAGCAGCTACACACAGGGCAATCAGCCCCAGCATTTT
TRBJ1-2 | - | 13 | TRBV10-2 | - | CASSDARVDGYTF | TGCGCCAGCAGTGATGCCAGGGTTGATGGCTACACCTTC
TRBJ1-4 | few | 14 | TRBV6-5 | - | CASSSTPKVVGLFF | TGTGCCAGCAGTTCCACGCCCAAGGTAGTCGGACTGTTTTTT
TRBJ2-7 | few | 16 | TRBV28 | TRBD1 | CASSPLPGTGKYEQYF | TGTGCCAGCAGTCCGCTTCCGGGGACAGGAAAGTACGAGCAGTACTTC
TRBJ1-1 | many | 14 | TRBV5-1 | TRBD1 | CASSPDRVGTEAFF | TGCGCCAGCAGCCCGGACAGGGTAGGGACTGAAGCTTTCTTT
TRBJ2-1 | - | 17 | TRBV6-2/TRBV6-3 | TRBD2 | CASRTGLAGELYNEQFF | TGTGCCAGCAGGACGGGACTAGCGGGAGAGTTATACAATGAGCAGTTCTTC
TRBJ2-5 | few | 13 | TRBV9 | - | CASSPPLEETQYF | TGTGCCAGCAGTCCACCGTTGGAGGAGACCCAGTACTTC
TRBJ2-3 | few | 12 | TRBV29-1 | - | CSTGGGPGTQYF | TGCAGCACCGGAGGGGGGCCGGGTACGCAGTATTTT
TRBJ2-7 | few | 15 | TRBV7-2 | TRBD2 | CASSFGTSRTYEQYF | TGTGCCAGCAGCTTCGGGACTAGCAGGACCTACGAGCAGTACTTC
TRBJ2-1 | few | 14 | TRBV7-9 | - | CASSLAIGRNEQFF | TGTGCCAGCAGCTTAGCGATCGGAAGGAATGAGCAGTTCTTC
TRBJ2-1 | - | 12 | TRBV7-2 | - | CASSLVFNEQFF | TGTGCCAGCAGCCTAGTGTTCAATGAGCAGTTCTTC
TRBJ2-3 | few | 15 | TRBV10-3 | TRBD1 | CAISESRTGADTQYF | TGTGCCATCAGTGAGTCGAGGACAGGGGCAGATACGCAGTATTTT
TRBJ1-1 | - | 15 | TRBV7-9 | - | CASSPLVGGITEAFF | TGTGCCAGCAGCCCCCTCGTGGGAGGTATAACTGAAGCTTTCTTT
TRBJ2-1 | few | 12 | TRBV2 | - | CASGPRDNGQFF | TGTGCCAGCGGACCCAGGGACAATGGGCAGTTCTTC
TRBJ1-2 | - | 15 | TRBV28 | - | CASSLGRGGNYGYTF | TGTGCCAGCAGTTTAGGGAGGGGCGGAAACTATGGCTACACCTTC
TRBJ2-1 | - | 15 | TRBV7-3 | TRBD2 | CASSVGGDPTYEQFF | TGTGCCAGCAGCGTCGGGGGGGACCCTACATATGAGCAGTTCTTC
TRBJ1-4 | few | 17 | TRBV5-6 | TRBD1 | CASSPPRQGATNEKLFF | TGTGCCAGCAGCCCACCCCGCCAGGGGGCCACTAATGAAAAACTGTTTTTT
TRBJ2-5 | few | 17 | TRBV4-1 | TRBD1 | CASSQDFETGVFETQYF | TGCGCCAGCAGCCAAGATTTTGAGACAGGGGTTTTTGAGACCCAGTACTTC
TRBJ2-1 | few | 12 | TRBV29-1 | - | CSVERPSSEQFF | TGCAGCGTTGAACGCCCTAGCAGTGAGCAGTTCTTC
TRBJ1-6 | - | 14 | TRBV6-5 | - | CASSNIQTGSPLHF | TGTGCCAGCAGCAACATCCAGACAGGATCACCCCTCCACTTT
TRBJ2-7 | few | 17 | TRBV7-9 | - | CASSPLARGEKSYEQYF | TGTGCCAGCAGCCCGCTAGCCAGGGGAGAGAAATCCTACGAGCAGTACTTC
TRBJ2-1 | - | 14 | TRBV6-1 | - | CASSPRLDSNEQFF | TGTGCCAGCAGCCCCCGACTAGATTCCAATGAGCAGTTCTTC
TRBJ2-4 | - | 14 | TRBV12-3/TRBV12-4 | - | CASSDQVAKNIQYF | TGTGCCAGCAGCGACCAAGTAGCCAAAAACATTCAGTACTTC
TRBJ2-3 | few | 16 | TRBV9 | TRBD2 | CASSPKGGVPTDTQYF | TGTGCCAGCAGCCCCAAGGGAGGGGTTCCCACAGATACGCAGTATTTT
TRBJ2-1 | - | 14 | TRBV7-7 | - | CASGLVLGEDEQFF | TGTGCTAGCGGCTTAGTCCTAGGGGAGGATGAGCAGTTCTTC
TRBJ2-4 | few | 14 | TRBV7-8 | - | CASSLEQRRSIQYF | TGTGCCAGCAGCTTAGAACAGAGGAGGAGCATTCAGTACTTC
TRBJ2-3 | - | 15 | TRBV10-2 | - | CASSEGRTSTDTQYF | TGCGCCAGCAGTGAGGGGCGAACAAGCACAGATACGCAGTATTTT
TRBJ2-1 | - | 15 | TRBV7-9 | - | CASSSGLEIYNEQFF | TGTGCCAGCAGCTCGGGACTGGAGATTTACAATGAGCAGTTCTTC
TRBJ2-7 | - | 14 | TRBV27 | TRBD1 | CASTVTGGGHEQYF | TGTGCCAGCACCGTCACAGGGGGCGGACACGAGCAGTACTTC
TRBJ2-7 | - | 16 | TRBV5-1 | - | CASSGEAVRERYEQYF | TGCGCCAGCAGCGGGGAGGCTGTCAGAGAGCGCTACGAGCAGTACTTC
TRBJ2-4 | - | 14 | TRBV5-1 | - | CASSLEGQWVIQYF | TGCGCCAGCAGCTTGGAGGGGCAGTGGGTGATTCAGTACTTC
TRBJ1-1 | - | 15 | TRBV11-2 | - | CASSWRPGGDTEAFF | TGTGCCAGCAGCTGGAGGCCGGGAGGGGACACTGAAGCTTTCTTT
TRBJ2-4 | few | 14 | TRBV7-2 | - | CASSRAGAKNIQYF | TGTGCCAGCAGCCGAGCGGGAGCCAAAAACATTCAGTACTTC
TRBJ2-5 | - | 16 | TRBV2 | - | CASTKPREKSGETQYF | TGTGCCAGCACCAAGCCCCGGGAGAAGAGTGGAGAGACCCAGTACTTC
TRBJ2-1 | - | 17 | TRBV7-6 | TRBD1 | CASSLAMDRGKDNEQFF | TGTGCCAGCAGCTTAGCGATGGACAGGGGGAAAGACAATGAGCAGTTCTTC